The sequence of this TCR beta chain was determined in a study of blood T cell repertoires in COVID-19. Looking at the study overall: Samples representing acute and convalescent COVID-19 were sourced from the United States, Italy and Spain. The cDNA or gDNA used as material had been derived from T cells, B-cell-depleted T cells, or PBMCs.

Enrollment of patients from Seattle took place during active infection, with longitudinal follow-up. Authors' processing steps: Using reference gene primer amplification, nucleated cell counts were estimated. TCRdb's copy holds only in-frame clones and misses some; the assay was immunoSEQ multiplex PCR. V, J and clone size reflect that table, while D and trimming were determined from the DNA. The sample consists of approximately 89,000 clones, 78% of them appearing once. The CDR3 runs 12 residues. Trimming removed 4 bases from V and 12 bases from J, with 17 bases in between. CDR1 and CDR2 from the germline V gene are SGHKS and YYEKEE (reference sequence).

This chain joins TRBV5-5 and TRBJ2-7; D remains ambiguous. This TCR derives from a man aged 65 to 85 with COVID-19, enrolled during active disease. Sequenced material: peripheral blood. CDR3 DNA: TGTGCCAGCAGCCAGGATTTGCGCCTTCGGTACTTC. It yields the protein CASSQDLRLRYF.